Listed below are T cell receptor beta chains from one sample, sequenced in a study of shared clonotypes between healthy human individuals. Profiling relied on immunoSEQ multiplex PCR, and the TCRdb table lists in-frame clones only, not all of them. The sample includes about 1 million clones, about 75% of them seen just once. Sequenced: memory CD4+ T cells sorted from blood. The receptor source for this set is a man in his late teens or twenties in good health. Both conserved end residues are part of each CDR3. A D gene is named only where the DNA matches it firmly. A row's size may be missing; if present it is once, few, many or a size class.

>.|TRBJ1-6|.|TRBV5-1|14
TGCGCCAGCAGCTTGGGCCAGGATAATTCACCCCTCCACTTT
CASSLGQDNSPLHF
>.|TRBJ2-7|.|TRBV14|16
TGTGCCAGCAGCCAAGATCCTTTGGACCACCTCGACGAGCAGTACTTC
CASSQDPLDHLDEQYF
>.|TRBJ2-7|.|TRBV7-2|13
TGTGCCAGCAGCCCCGGACCGGGCTACGAGCAGTACTTC
CASSPGPGYEQYF
>.|TRBJ1-1|.|TRBV2|15
TGTGCCAGCAGTGATTGGGGCAGGAGGGGAACTGAAGCTTTCTTT
CASSDWGRRGTEAFF
>.|TRBJ2-2|.|TRBV7-2|15
TGTGCCAGCAGGGGAGGGGGAGTCCTCACCGGGGAGCTGTTTTTT
CASRGGGVLTGELFF
>.|TRBJ1-4|.|TRBV6-6|15
TGTGCCAGCAGTTACTCTCTGGGCTCAAATGAAAAACTGTTTTTT
CASSYSLGSNEKLFF
>.|TRBJ1-1|.|TRBV6-5|15
TGTGCCAGCAGTTACAAGGGTAGAGGGGGGACTGAAGCTTTCTTT
CASSYKGRGGTEAFF
>TRBD1|TRBJ2-2|.|TRBV5-1|16
TGCGCCAGCAGCTTGGAAGGGACAGGAAACACCGGGGAGCTGTTTTTT
CASSLEGTGNTGELFF
>.|TRBJ2-5|.|TRBV5-1|15
TGCGCCAGCAGCCCCACGGGACACGCGCAAGAGACCCAGTACTTC
CASSPTGHAQETQYF
>TRBD2|TRBJ2-1|.|TRBV7-2|14
TGTGCCAGCAGAACCGGGACTAGCAGTAATGAGCAGTTCTTC
CASRTGTSSNEQFF
>.|TRBJ1-4|few|TRBV11-3|14
TGTGCCAGCAGCCCCCGACAGGTAAATGAAAAACTGTTTTTT
CASSPRQVNEKLFF
>.|TRBJ2-1|.|TRBV6-6|14
TGTGCCAGCAATACAGGGATGCCCCGGAATGAGCAGTTCTTC
CASNTGMPRNEQFF
>.|TRBJ2-1|.|TRBV5-1|17
TGCGCCAGCACTCTAGCCGGACAGCCAGGCTCCTACAATGAGCAGTTCTTC
CASTLAGQPGSYNEQFF
>.|TRBJ2-6|once|TRBV19|16
TGTGCCAGTAGTACGGGCGGGACCTCTGGGGCCAACGTCCTGACTTTC
CASSTGGTSGANVLTF
>.|TRBJ1-3|few|TRBV15|16
TGTGCCACCAGCACTAAAAGGGGGGAAATTGGAAACACCATATATTTT
CATSTKRGEIGNTIYF
>TRBD2|TRBJ2-5|.|TRBV19|15
TGTGCCAGTAGTATCACCGGGACTAGCTTGGAGACCCAGTACTTC
CASSITGTSLETQYF
>TRBD1|TRBJ2-3|.|TRBV7-8|18
TGTGCCAGCAGCTTAAGACCAGGGGGCAGTTCCGTGACAGATACGCAGTATTTT
CASSLRPGGSSVTDTQYF
>TRBD1|TRBJ2-3|once|TRBV5-1|16
TGCGCCAGCAGCGCAACCGGGACAGGGGTGGGAGATACGCAGTATTTT
CASSATGTGVGDTQYF
>.|TRBJ1-1|.|TRBV6-6|13
TGTGCCAGCAGTCAACAGAGGAACACTGAAGCTTTCTTT
CASSQQRNTEAFF
>TRBD2|TRBJ2-7|.|TRBV30|15
TGTGCCTGGAGCCGGACTAGCGGGGGGGCCTGGGAGCAGTACTTC
CAWSRTSGGAWEQYF
>.|TRBJ1-5|.|TRBV10-2|14
TGCGCCAGCAGTGAGTCGAGTGCTAATCAGCCCCAGCATTTT
CASSESSANQPQHF
>.|TRBJ1-4|few|TRBV5-1|12
TGCGCCAGCAGCTTGGCCGGGGAAAAACTGTTTTTT
CASSLAGEKLFF
>.|TRBJ2-7|once|TRBV28|12
TGTGCCAGCACTACGGGCTCCTACGAGCAGTACTTC
CASTTGSYEQYF
>.|TRBJ1-1|.|TRBV5-4|15
TGTGCCAGCAGCTTGGGGAATGTGATGAACACTGAAGCTTTCTTT
CASSLGNVMNTEAFF
>TRBD2|TRBJ2-1|many|TRBV12-5|17
TGTGCTAGTGGTTTGGCCCCGGGACTAGCGGCATACAATGAGCAGTTCTTC
CASGLAPGLAAYNEQFF
>.|TRBJ2-5|once|TRBV5-6|14
TGTGCCAGCAGCGATGGTGGCTTCCAAGAGACCCAGTACTTC
CASSDGGFQETQYF
>.|TRBJ1-3|.|TRBV2|14
TGTGCCAGCAGTGTCGGCAGCTCCGGAAACACCATATATTTT
CASSVGSSGNTIYF
>.|TRBJ2-7|.|TRBV28|13
TGTGCCAGCTGGGCCCCAGGCGTTTACGAGCAGTACTTC
CASWAPGVYEQYF
>.|TRBJ1-2|.|TRBV5-6|14
TGTGCCAGCAGCACCGTCCAGGTCCGAGGTGGCTACACCTTC
CASSTVQVRGGYTF
>.|TRBJ1-2|.|TRBV6-1|13
TGTGCCAGCAGTGACGACAGGCTCTATGGCTACACCTTC
CASSDDRLYGYTF
>TRBD1|TRBJ1-3|.|TRBV18|15
TGTGCCAGCTCACCCGCCGGGACAGGGGGAAACACCATATATTTT
CASSPAGTGGNTIYF
>.|TRBJ2-1|few|TRBV2|13
TGTGCCAGCAGTGAGCTCGGTGGCGGGTCGGGGTTCTTC
CASSELGGGSGFF
>.|TRBJ1-1|.|TRBV29-1|13
TGCAGCGTTGATGCTCAGATGAACACTGAAGCTTTCTTT
CSVDAQMNTEAFF
>TRBD2|TRBJ2-5|many|TRBV9|15
TGTGCCAGCAGCGTTGGGACTAGCGGCATAGAGACCCAGTACTTC
CASSVGTSGIETQYF
>.|TRBJ2-7|few|TRBV7-2|13
TGTGCCAGCAGCTTAGACGTCTTAACCGAGCAGTACTTC
CASSLDVLTEQYF
>.|TRBJ2-3|.|TRBV5-1|16
TGCGCCAGCAGCTTTCAAAGCAGGGCAAGCACAGATACGCAGTATTTT
CASSFQSRASTDTQYF
>.|TRBJ2-7|.|TRBV6-1|13
TGTGCCAGCAGTGAAATTCGGAGAGACGAGCAGTACTTC
CASSEIRRDEQYF
>.|TRBJ2-2|.|TRBV5-4|15
TGTGCCAGCAGCACCATGGGGGGAAACACCGGGGAGCTGTTTTTT
CASSTMGGNTGELFF